The sequence of this T cell receptor beta chain was determined in a study of blood T cell repertoires in COVID-19. Study-level background: Nucleic acid was either cDNA or gDNA, and it came from T cells, B-cell-depleted T cells, or PBMCs.

As handled by the study authors: Reference gene primer amplification yielded estimated nucleated cell counts. Sequencing used immunoSEQ multiplex PCR; TCRdb keeps in-frame clones, though not all of them. V, J and clone size reflect that table, while D and trimming were determined from the DNA. Of some 87,000 clones in the sample, roughly 89% were seen once. The CDR3 is 15 amino acids. CDR1 and CDR2 (germline): SGHVS, FNYEAQ. V lost 5 bases and J lost 5; bases outside the gene matches: 5. This receptor was identified in a woman between 65 and 79 years old with acute or convalescent COVID-19. The gene calls are TRBV7-6 and TRBJ2-1; 11 nucleotides align to TRBD2. The sequencing sample was made of peripheral blood. The CDR3 coding sequence is TGTGCCAGCAGCCCCGGGACTAGCGGAAACAATGAGCAGTTCTTC. This translates into CASSPGTSGNNEQFF.